Following are 20 T cell receptor beta chains from one sample sequenced in a study of siplizumab effects on memory and regulatory T cells. The protocol was immunoSEQ multiplex PCR, while the TCRdb copy is restricted to in-frame clones and leaves out a portion. In the table there are some 97,000 clones, 94% of which are singletons. Material for sequencing was non-Treg CD4+ T cells sorted from blood. These receptors all come from a human donor in good health.

The V gene is TRBV27, the J gene TRBJ2-5; 12 nucleotides match TRBD2. This CDR3 comprises 14 residues. The V gene's germline CDR1 is MNHEY and CDR2 SMNVEV (reference sequence). With 5 bases clipped from V and 7 bases from J, the junction kept 5 bases outside the gene matches. CDR3 DNA sequence: TGTGCCAGCAGTATAGGACTAGCGGGGTGGACCCAGTACTTC. Protein sequence: CASSIGLAGWTQYF.

The chain combines TRBV14 with TRBJ2-3, with D hard to call. With 0 bases removed from V and 8 bases from J, the gap between germline ends came to 18 bases. CDR3 length equals 16 residues. Germline lookup yields CDR1 SGHDN and CDR2 FVKESK. DNA for the CDR3: TGTGCCAGCAGCCAAGATTTAGAGCGTCCGGTGGGTACGCAGTATTTT. Protein: CASSQDLERPVGTQYF. The entire variable domain, with the rest obtained from reference TRBV14 and TRBJ2-3, is as follows: EAGVTQFPSHSVIEKGQTVTLRCDPISGHDNLYWYRRVMGKEIKFLLHFVKESKQDESGMPNNRFLAERTGGTYSTLKVQPAELEDSGVYFCASSQDLERPVGTQYFGPGTRLTVL.

The V gene is TRBV5-4, the J gene TRBJ1-1; 10 bases are a match to TRBD1. The CDR3 has 15 amino acids. V shed 4 bases and J 1 base; nucleotides not matched to a gene: 4. The V gene's germline CDR1 is SGHNT and CDR2 YYREEE (reference sequence). The CDR3 reads CASSPRTGGNTEAFF. The CDR3, as DNA: TGTGCCAGCAGCCCAAGGACAGGGGGGAACACTGAAGCTTTCTTT.

V is TRBV4-2 and J is TRBJ2-3, with D tentatively TRBD2 (6 bases). This CDR3 has 15 amino acids. Germline loops: CDR1 LGHNA, CDR2 YNFKEQ. The V end lost 5 bases, the J end lost 4 bases, and 16 bases lay between the germline ends. The CDR3 loop reads CASSSRGGEADTQYF. The CDR3 nucleotides are TGTGCCAGCAGCTCTCGGGGCGGGGAAGCAGATACGCAGTATTTT.

The CDR3, as DNA: TGTGCCAGCAGCAAAGCGGCTAGGGGCGGGGAGCTGTTTTTT. It specifies CASSKAARGGELFF. The J gene is TRBJ2-2, the V gene TRBV21-1; the table's D call, TRBD1, was not checked against the DNA. TRBV21-1 is reported as a pseudogene. The CDR3 consists of 14 residues.

The V and J genes are TRBV6-1 and TRBJ2-7; weak D call: TRBD2 (5 bases). CDR1 is MNHNS, CDR2 SASEGT, per germline. V gave up 7 bases and J gave up 6 bases, with 16 bases separating them. CDR3 size: 13 residues. The CDR3 spells CASNSDGIGEQYF. In DNA form, the CDR3 reads TGTGCCAGCAATTCTGACGGGATCGGCGAGCAGTACTTC.

The chain uses TRBV7-2 and TRBJ2-3; D is perhaps TRBD2 (6 bases). Germline CDR1 SGHTA, CDR2 FQGNSA. The CDR3 loop spans 14 amino acids. Trimming cost V 1 base and J 4 bases, with 9 bases left between them. The CDR3 protein is CASSLGRGADTQYF. The CDR3 DNA reads TGTGCCAGCAGCTTAGGGAGGGGTGCAGATACGCAGTATTTT.

This chain uses TRBV6-1 with TRBJ1-1; D unclear. Germline values: CDR1 MNHNS, CDR2 SASEGT. The V end was cut by 2 bases, the J end by 6 bases, with 19 bases between. The CDR3 has 16 amino acids. The CDR3 DNA follows: TGTGCCAGCAGTGAAATTGGTAACAGCCCGAGCGCTGAAGCTTTCTTT. Translated, it gives CASSEIGNSPSAEAFF.

This rearrangement joins TRBV10-1 to TRBJ2-7; the match to TRBD1 covers 8 bases. V gave up 4 bases and J gave up 7 bases; unmatched junction bases: 12. The CDR3 runs to 15 residues. Germline V gives CDR1 WNHNN, CDR2 SYGVQD (reference sequence). The CDR3 spells CASSAGQGASGEQYF. DNA for the CDR3: TGCGCCAGCAGTGCCGGGCAGGGGGCTTCGGGGGAGCAGTACTTC.

This chain connects TRBV6-5 to TRBJ2-7; the match to TRBD2 covers 10 bases. Germline loops: CDR1 MNHEY, CDR2 SVGAGI. The CDR3 is made up of 15 amino acids. Germline trimming cut 7 bases from V and 2 bases from J; bases unmatched to any gene: 8. Here the CDR3 DNA reads TGTGCCAGCATCCCTAGCGGGAGTGGGACCTACGAGCAGTACTTC. Protein sequence: CASIPSGSGTYEQYF.

The chain carries TRBV5-4 and TRBJ2-7; D assignment may be TRBD1 or TRBD2 (5 bases each). Trimming pared 3 bases from V and 6 bases from J, leaving 16 bases between. Germline lookup yields CDR1 SGHNT and CDR2 YYREEE (reference sequence). This CDR3 has 14 amino acids. Here the CDR3 DNA reads TGTGCCAGCAGCTCCCGGACGGGGCCAATCGAGCAGTACTTC. Protein product: CASSSRTGPIEQYF. Based on the CDR3 plus reference TRBV5-4 and TRBJ2-7, the full variable domain is ETGVTQSPTHLIKTRGQQVTLRCSSQSGHNTVSWYQQALGQGPQFIFQYYREEENGRGNFPPRFSGLQFPNYSSELNVNALELDDSALYLCASSSRTGPIEQYFGPGTRLTVT.

The CDR3 coding sequence is TGTGCCAGTAGTCTGGGGCGGGAGACCCAGTACTTC. Its translation is CASSLGRETQYF. The chain couples TRBV19 to TRBJ2-5; D may be TRBD1 (5 bases). The CDR3 is 12 residues long. Germline V gives CDR1 LNHDA, CDR2 SQIVND (reference sequence). Trimming cost V 5 bases and J 5 bases, with 9 bases left between them.

This clone was seen only once. CDR3 DNA: TGCAGTGCTAGCAGGGTTGACGAGCAGTACTTC. Protein: CSASRVDEQYF. This chain connects TRBV20-1 to TRBJ2-7, with D possibly matching TRBD1 (5 bases). The V gene's germline CDR1 is DFQATT and CDR2 SNEGSKA (reference sequence). The V end was cut by 3 bases, the J end by 5 bases, with 8 bases between. This CDR3 comprises 11 residues.

The chain links TRBV6-1 to TRBJ1-1, with TRBD1 matching 7 bases. The V segment lost 7 bases and the J segment 0 bases; nucleotides outside the gene matches: 5. The CDR3 covers 14 residues. The germline gives CDR1 MNHNS, CDR2 SASEGT. CDR3 protein: CASTRQGVNTEAFF. The CDR3 coding sequence is TGTGCCAGCACCCGACAGGGCGTGAACACTGAAGCTTTCTTT.

The rearrangement uses TRBV14 and TRBJ2-7, with 12 bases fitting TRBD2. This CDR3 contains 18 residues. CDR1 and CDR2 (germline): SGHDN, FVKESK. V shed 2 bases and J 2 bases; nucleotides not matched to a gene: 10. CDR3: CASSQLGASGGVPYEQYF. Written as DNA, the CDR3 is TGTGCCAGCAGCCAACTAGGGGCTAGCGGGGGGGTCCCCTACGAGCAGTACTTC. The whole variable domain, filled in from reference TRBV14 and TRBJ2-7, reads EAGVTQFPSHSVIEKGQTVTLRCDPISGHDNLYWYRRVMGKEIKFLLHFVKESKQDESGMPNNRFLAERTGGTYSTLKVQPAELEDSGVYFCASSQLGASGGVPYEQYFGPGTRLTVT.

The genes are TRBV6-5 and TRBJ2-7, with D perhaps matching TRBD2 (5 bases). The CDR3 has 14 amino acids. Trimming pared 2 bases from V and 1 base from J, leaving 9 bases between. In germline, CDR1 is MNHEY, CDR2 SVGAGI. As DNA, the CDR3 is TGTGCCAGCAGTTACGAGGGTAGGTCCTACGAGCAGTACTTC. As protein: CASSYEGRSYEQYF.

This rearrangement joins TRBV2 to TRBJ2-3; D not resolved. The CDR3 spans 12 residues. Germline loops: CDR1 SNHLY, CDR2 FYNNEI. Trimming pared 5 bases from V and 4 bases from J, leaving 7 bases between. The CDR3 DNA is TGTGCCAGCAGTCGACAACCAGATACGCAGTATTTT. Its translation is CASSRQPDTQYF.

The rearrangement links TRBV27 to TRBJ2-7, with TRBD1 matching over 10 bases. The CDR3 loop spans 16 amino acids. The junction had 4 bases not matched to a gene; V was cut back by 1 base and J by 1 base. Germline V gene sequence: CDR1 MNHEY, CDR2 SMNVEV (reference sequence). This CDR3 reads CASSLYGTGVSYEQYF. The CDR3 DNA reads as TGTGCCAGCAGTTTATATGGGACAGGGGTGTCCTACGAGCAGTACTTC.

The chain carries TRBV19 and TRBJ1-4; TRBD1 matches at 7 bases. CDR1 is LNHDA and CDR2 is SQIVND in the germline V gene (reference sequence). With V trimmed by 2 bases and J by 5 bases, 5 bases remained unmatched. The CDR3 sequence is 15 residues long. This chain's CDR3 is CASSIRTGENEKLFF. The CDR3 DNA reads as TGTGCCAGTAGTATACGAACAGGGGAGAATGAAAAACTGTTTTTT.

The J gene is TRBJ1-1, the V gene TRBV5-1; no definite D call. The V and J ends lost 0 bases and 1 base respectively, with 7 bases between them. Germline assignment: CDR1 SGHRS and CDR2 YFSETQ. The CDR3 runs 14 residues. CDR3 in DNA: TGCGCCAGCAGCTTGGGGACGGAGAACACTGAAGCTTTCTTT. Its protein is CASSLGTENTEAFF.